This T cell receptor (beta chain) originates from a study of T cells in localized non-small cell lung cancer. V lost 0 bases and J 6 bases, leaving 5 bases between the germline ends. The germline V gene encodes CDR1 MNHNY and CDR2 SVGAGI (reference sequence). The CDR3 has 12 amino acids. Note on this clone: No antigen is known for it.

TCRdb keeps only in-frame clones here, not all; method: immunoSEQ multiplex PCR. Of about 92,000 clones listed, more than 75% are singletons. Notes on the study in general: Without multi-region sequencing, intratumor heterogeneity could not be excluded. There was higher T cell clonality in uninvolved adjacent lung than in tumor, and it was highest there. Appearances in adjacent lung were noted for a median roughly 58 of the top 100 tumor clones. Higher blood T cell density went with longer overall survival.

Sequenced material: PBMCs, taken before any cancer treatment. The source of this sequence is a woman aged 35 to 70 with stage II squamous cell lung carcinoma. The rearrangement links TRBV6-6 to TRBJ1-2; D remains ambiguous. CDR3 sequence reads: CASSYSQDGYTF. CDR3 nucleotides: TGTGCCAGCAGTTACTCGCAGGATGGCTACACCTTC.